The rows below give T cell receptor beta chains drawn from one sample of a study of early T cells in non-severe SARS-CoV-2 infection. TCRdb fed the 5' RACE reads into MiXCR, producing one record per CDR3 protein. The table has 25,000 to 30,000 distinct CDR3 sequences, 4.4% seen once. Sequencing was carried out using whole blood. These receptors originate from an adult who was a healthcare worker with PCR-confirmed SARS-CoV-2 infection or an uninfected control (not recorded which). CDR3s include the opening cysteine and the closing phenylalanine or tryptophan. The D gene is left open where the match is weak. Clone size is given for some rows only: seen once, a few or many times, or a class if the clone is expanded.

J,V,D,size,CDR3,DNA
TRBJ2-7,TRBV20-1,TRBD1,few,CSATKGGSSYEQYF,TGCAGTGCGACCAAAGGGGGCAGCTCCTACGAGCAGTACTTC
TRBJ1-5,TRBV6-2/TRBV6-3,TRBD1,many,CASSYSIVTGGNQPQHF,TGTGCCAGCAGTTACTCGATCGTGACAGGGGGCAATCAGCCCCAGCATTTT
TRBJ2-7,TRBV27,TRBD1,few,CASSHGQGYEQYF,TGTGCCAGCAGCCACGGACAGGGTTACGAGCAGTACTTC
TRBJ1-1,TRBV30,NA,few,CAWRRWWNTEAFF,TGTGCCTGGAGAAGGTGGTGGAACACTGAAGCTTTCTTT
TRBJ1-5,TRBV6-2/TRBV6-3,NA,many,CASRYRNQPQHF,TGTGCCAGCCGTTATCGTAATCAGCCCCAGCATTTT
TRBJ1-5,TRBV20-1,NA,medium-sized,CSALTGPHQPQHF,TGCAGTGCCCTGACAGGACCCCATCAGCCCCAGCATTTT
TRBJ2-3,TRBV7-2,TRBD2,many,CASSLGREGTQYF,TGTGCCAGCAGCTTGGGACGGGAGGGTACGCAGTATTTT
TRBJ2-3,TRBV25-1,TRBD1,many,CASRDRASYTQYF,TGTGCCAGCAGGGACAGGGCCTCCTATACGCAGTATTTT
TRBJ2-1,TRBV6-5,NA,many,CASSYFGTNEQFF,TGTGCCAGCAGTTACTTCGGAACGAATGAGCAGTTCTTC
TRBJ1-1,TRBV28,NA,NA,CASSLPGGGRAFF,TGTGCCAGCAGTCTCCCCGGGGGAGGGAGAGCTTTCTTT
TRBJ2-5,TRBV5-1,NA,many,CASSLVFTPPETQYF,TGCGCCAGCAGCTTGGTTTTTACCCCTCCAGAGACCCAGTACTTC
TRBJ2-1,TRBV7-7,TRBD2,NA,CASSLTVAGTSGYNEQFF,TGTGCCAGCAGCTTAACCGTCGCAGGGACTAGCGGGTACAATGAGCAGTTCTTC
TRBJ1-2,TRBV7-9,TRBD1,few,CASRPDRGSHYGYTF,TGTGCCAGCAGACCGGACAGGGGAAGTCACTATGGCTACACCTTC
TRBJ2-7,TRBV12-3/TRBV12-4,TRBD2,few,CASSPLAGGFYEQYF,TGTGCCAGCAGTCCACTAGCGGGGGGCTTCTACGAGCAGTACTTC
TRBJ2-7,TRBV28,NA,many,CASSSGTPYEQYF,TGTGCCAGCAGTTCGGGCACCCCCTACGAGCAGTACTTC
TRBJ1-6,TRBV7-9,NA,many,CASSLVRNSPLHF,TGTGCCAGCAGCTTAGTACGTAATTCACCCCTCCACTTT
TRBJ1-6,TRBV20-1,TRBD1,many,CSAITGGSSPLHF,TGCAGTGCTATTACAGGGGGCAGTTCACCCCTCCACTTT
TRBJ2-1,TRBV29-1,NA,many,CSASRRALYNEQFF,TGCAGCGCCTCACGGAGGGCTCTCTACAATGAGCAGTTCTTC
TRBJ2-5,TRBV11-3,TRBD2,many,CASSARSSGGAGKETQYF,TGTGCCAGCAGCGCCAGATCTAGCGGGGGGGCCGGTAAAGAGACCCAGTACTTC
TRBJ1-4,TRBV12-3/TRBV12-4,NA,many,CATRRTFSQEKLFF,TGTGCCACTCGTCGGACATTCAGCCAGGAAAAACTGTTTTTT
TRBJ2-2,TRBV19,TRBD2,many,CASSTPSAGVGTGELFF,TGTGCCAGTAGTACCCCCTCAGCGGGGGTGGGCACCGGGGAGCTGTTTTTT
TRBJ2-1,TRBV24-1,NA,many,CATSDSGFEQFF,TGTGCCACCAGTGACTCAGGGTTTGAGCAGTTCTTC
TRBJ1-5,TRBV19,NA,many,CASSMFMESNQPQHF,TGTGCCAGTAGTATGTTCATGGAAAGCAATCAGCCCCAGCATTTT
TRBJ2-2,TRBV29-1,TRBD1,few,CSVGQGGGELFF,TGCAGCGTGGGACAGGGAGGCGGGGAGCTGTTTTTT
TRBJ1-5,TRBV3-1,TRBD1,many,CASSQFRTGNNQPQHF,TGTGCCAGCAGCCAATTCCGGACAGGGAACAATCAGCCCCAGCATTTT
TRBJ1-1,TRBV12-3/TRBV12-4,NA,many,CASRDLDWMNTEAFF,TGTGCCAGCAGGGATTTGGACTGGATGAACACTGAAGCTTTCTTT
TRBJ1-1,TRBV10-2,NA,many,CASSEGQNTEAFF,TGCGCCAGCAGTGAGGGACAAAACACTGAAGCTTTCTTT
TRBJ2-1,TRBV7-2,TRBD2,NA,CASSLRSGGDNEQFF,TGTGCCAGCAGCTTAAGGAGCGGGGGAGACAATGAGCAGTTCTTC
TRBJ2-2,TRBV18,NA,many,CASSPRGSNTGELFF,TGTGCCAGCTCACCGCGAGGATCGAACACCGGGGAGCTGTTTTTT
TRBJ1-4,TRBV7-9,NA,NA,CASSLRGQTNEKLFF,TGTGCCAGCAGCTTAAGAGGACAGACTAATGAAAAACTGTTTTTT